A single sample gave rise to the 32 T cell receptor beta chains below, sequenced in a study of human thymus T cells. The repertoire was sequenced with immunoSEQ multiplex PCR; TCRdb's copy has only in-frame clones and lacks some. The data show tens of thousands of clones, 94% seen once. Sample: blood. The source of these receptors is a boy younger than two with a congenital heart defect but otherwise immunologically healthy.

The V call is TRBV19, the J call TRBJ2-2, with D perhaps matching TRBD1 (5 bases). The CDR3 is 15 amino acids. Germline lookup yields CDR1 LNHDA and CDR2 SQIVND (reference sequence). V lost 2 bases and J 2 bases, leaving 9 bases between the germline ends. CDR3 DNA: TGTGCCAGTAGTATACCGACAGTTAACACCGGGGAGCTGTTTTTT. Translating gives CASSIPTVNTGELFF.

The chain recombines TRBV5-1 with TRBJ2-3; D is undetermined. Germline V gene data show CDR1 as SGHRS and CDR2 as YFSETQ. This CDR3 has 12 amino acids. The ends were cut back, 0 bases at V and 5 bases at J, with 4 bases in the middle. CDR3 sequence (DNA): TGCGCCAGCAGCTTGGTTGGAGATACGCAGTATTTT. Translating it yields CASSLVGDTQYF.

This clone was found once. CDR3 nucleotide sequence: TGCAGCGTTGAAGGCCAGGGTAATGGCTACACCTTC. It specifies CSVEGQGNGYTF. The chain uses TRBV29-1 and TRBJ1-2, with D perhaps TRBD1 (5 bases). Germline-derived CDR1 and CDR2 are SQVTM and ANQGSEA. This CDR3 is built from 12 residues. V was trimmed by 1 base and J by 6 bases, leaving 9 bases between them.

The V call is TRBV19, the J call TRBJ1-5, with 9 bases lining up with TRBD1. CDR1 and CDR2 (germline): LNHDA, SQIVND (reference sequence). With V trimmed by 5 bases and J by 6 bases, 8 bases remained unmatched. There are 15 residues in the CDR3. CDR3 DNA: TGTGCCAGTAGTGACCGGACAGGGGTCGGTCAGCCCCAGCATTTT. Amino acid sequence: CASSDRTGVGQPQHF.

The chain combines TRBV5-6 with TRBJ1-6; D call uncertain. The V gene's germline CDR1 is SGHDT and CDR2 YYEEEE. V was shortened by 0 bases and J by 9 bases, with 4 bases between the two germline ends. This CDR3 region has 12 residues. The CDR3 DNA sequence: TGTGCCAGCAGCTTGGGGGGTTCACCCCTCCACTTT. Translated: CASSLGGSPLHF.

The V call is TRBV10-3, the J call TRBJ2-2, with unresolved D. Germline CDR1 ENHRY, CDR2 SYGVKD. CDR3 length: 12 amino acids. V was shortened by 3 bases and J by 8 bases, with 7 bases between the two germline ends. CDR3 DNA sequence: TGTGCCATCAGTGAAAAACAGGGGGAGCTGTTTTTT. Its translation is CAISEKQGELFF.

The CDR3 loop is CASSSPGRGTGYTF. The CDR3, as DNA: TGTGCCAGCAGCTCCCCCGGCAGGGGCACTGGCTACACCTTC. The chain combines TRBV5-5 with TRBJ1-2; D may be TRBD1 (6 bases). The V end was cut by 3 bases, the J end by 7 bases, with 16 bases between. CDR3 length equals 14 residues. Germline lookup yields CDR1 SGHKS and CDR2 YYEKEE (reference sequence). Full variable domain (rest looked up from reference TRBV5-5 and TRBJ1-2): DAGVTQSPTHLIKTRGQQVTLRCSPISGHKSVSWYQQVLGQGPQFIFQYYEKEERGRGNFPDRFSARQFPNYSSELNVNALLLGDSALYLCASSSPGRGTGYTFGSGTRLTVV.

V and J are TRBV27 and TRBJ1-1; D gene unclear. The V gene lost 2 bases and the J gene lost 1 base, with 8 bases spanning the gap. The CDR3 runs 14 residues. Germline CDR1 and CDR2: MNHEY and SMNVEV (reference sequence). CDR3 loop: CASSLRRSNTEAFF. The CDR3 coding sequence is TGTGCCAGCAGTTTAAGACGGTCGAACACTGAAGCTTTCTTT.

This chain links TRBV30 with TRBJ2-1; no clear D gene. Trimming removed 2 bases at V and 5 bases at J, with 4 bases between. The CDR3 covers 11 residues. CDR1 GTSNPN and CDR2 SVGIG come from the germline V gene (reference sequence). In DNA, the CDR3 is TGTGCCTGGAGTCAGGACAATGAGCAGTTCTTC. It translates to CAWSQDNEQFF.

The V and J genes are TRBV5-6 and TRBJ2-3, with D unresolved. Germline lookup yields CDR1 SGHDT and CDR2 YYEEEE. V lost 0 bases, J lost 5 bases, and 7 bases lay in between. CDR3 length: 13 amino acids. DNA of the CDR3: TGTGCCAGCAGCTTGGGGGCCAGAGATACGCAGTATTTT. Its protein product is CASSLGARDTQYF.

The chain employs TRBV5-4 and TRBJ2-1, with TRBD2 matching over 8 bases. Germline V lookup: CDR1 SGHNT, CDR2 YYREEE (reference sequence). With V trimmed by 4 bases and J by 7 bases, 10 bases remained unmatched. The CDR3 consists of 15 residues. In nucleotides, the CDR3 is TGTGCCAGCAGCCGGGGGGGCCTTGATGGAAATGAGCAGTTCTTC. Translation gives CASSRGGLDGNEQFF.

The rearrangement links TRBV4-3 to TRBJ2-2; TRBD2 aligns across 7 bases. This CDR3 is built from 16 residues. The germline gives CDR1 LGHNA, CDR2 YSLEER. V gave up 4 bases and J gave up 1 base; unmatched junction bases: 6. The chain's CDR3 is CASSPRLAQNTGELFF. The DNA of the CDR3 is TGCGCCAGCAGCCCTAGACTAGCTCAGAACACCGGGGAGCTGTTTTTT.

This chain uses TRBV28 with TRBJ1-3, with TRBD1 matching over 9 bases. The junction had 2 bases not matched to a gene; V was cut back by 4 bases and J by 4 bases. CDR1 is MDHEN and CDR2 is SYDVKM in the germline V gene. The CDR3 extends over 14 amino acids. CDR3 amino acids: CASSWDRAGNTIYF. CDR3 coding DNA: TGTGCCAGCAGTTGGGACAGGGCCGGAAACACCATATATTTT.

This clone was recorded only once. The genes are TRBV6-1 and TRBJ2-5, with D uncertain. Trimming shortened V by 6 bases and J by 5 bases, and 13 bases separated the two germline ends. Germline CDR1 and CDR2: MNHNS and SASEGT. The CDR3 runs 13 residues. The CDR3 coding sequence is TGTGCCAGCAGCGCCCTGACCGGGGAGACCCAGTACTTC. Translation: CASSALTGETQYF.

This sequence joins TRBV6-6 and TRBJ1-1, with D unresolved. Trimming took 3 bases from V and 0 from J, leaving 14 bases between them. The CDR3 covers 16 residues. Germline V gene lookup returns CDR1 MNHNY and CDR2 SVGAGI (reference sequence). The CDR3 DNA follows: TGTGCCAGCAGTTATCGGCCAGCCGGCATGAACACTGAAGCTTTCTTT. Its translation: CASSYRPAGMNTEAFF.

This sequence joins TRBV18 and TRBJ1-3; the D gene is possibly TRBD1 (5 bases). This CDR3 spans 14 amino acids. Germline V gene lookup returns CDR1 KGHSH and CDR2 LQKENI. The V end lost 2 bases, the J end lost 0 bases, and 5 bases lay between the germline ends. For the CDR3, the DNA is TGTGCCAGCTCACCAGACAGCTCTGGAAACACCATATATTTT. It is translated as CASSPDSSGNTIYF.

The chain employs TRBV30 and TRBJ2-3, with 9 bases identical to TRBD2. V shed 3 bases, J shed 5 bases, and the junction held 6 bases outside the gene matches. The CDR3 is 14 residues long. Germline lookup yields CDR1 GTSNPN and CDR2 SVGIG (reference sequence). The CDR3 DNA reads TGTGCCTGGAGCCCCTCAGCGGGGGGAGATACGCAGTATTTT. Residues: CAWSPSAGGDTQYF. Combining the CDR3 with reference TRBV30 and TRBJ2-3 gives the whole variable domain SQTIHQWPATLVQPVGSPLSLECTVEGTSNPNLYWYRQAAGRGLQLLFYSVGIGQISSEVPQNLSASRPQDRQFILSSKKLLLSDSGFYLCAWSPSAGGDTQYFGPGTRLTVL.

The rearrangement uses TRBV7-6 and TRBJ2-1, with D perhaps TRBD2 (5 bases). Per the germline V gene, CDR1 is SGHVS and CDR2 is FNYEAQ. This CDR3 has 14 residues. V dropped 0 bases and J dropped 4 bases, with 7 bases sitting between them. CDR3 DNA sequence: TGTGCCAGCAGCTTAGCGGGAGATTACAATGAGCAGTTCTTC. Its protein is CASSLAGDYNEQFF.

On this clone: The junction does not match germline at one end; this may be a read error. The rearrangement links TRBV28 to TRBJ1-4; 7 nucleotides align to TRBD1. The CDR3 spans 14 residues. CDR1 and CDR2 (germline): MDHEN, SYDVKM. The CDR3 spells CASRVTGSTKKLFF. CDR3 nucleotide sequence: TGTGCCAGCAGGGTGACAGGGTCTACGAAAAAGCTGTTTTTT.

The chain employs TRBV29-1 and TRBJ1-2; possibly TRBD1 for D (5 bases). This CDR3 contains 11 residues. Looked up from germline, CDR1 is SQVTM and CDR2 is ANQGSEA. The V and J ends lost 4 bases and 4 bases respectively, with 7 bases between them. This CDR3 is CSVVQGYGYTF. The CDR3 coding sequence is TGCAGCGTTGTGCAGGGCTATGGCTACACCTTC.

The chain links TRBV13 to TRBJ2-1; TRBD2 agrees at 12 bases. With 2 bases clipped from V and 4 bases from J, the junction kept 6 bases outside the gene matches. This CDR3 has 17 residues. Germline CDR1 reads PRHDT; CDR2 reads FYEKMQ (reference sequence). The CDR3, as DNA: TGTGCCAGCAGCTTACTAGCGGGGGGGCCAAGGTACAATGAGCAGTTCTTC. It yields the protein CASSLLAGGPRYNEQFF. Looking up the rest from reference TRBV13 and TRBJ2-1 gives the full variable domain: AAGVIQSPRHLIKEKRETATLKCYPIPRHDTVYWYQQGPGQDPQFLISFYEKMQSDKGSIPDRFSAQQFSDYHSELNMSSLELGDSALYFCASSLLAGGPRYNEQFFGPGTRLTVL.

This clone was seen only once. CDR3 region: CASRGLAGAKYEQYF. CDR3 coding DNA: TGTGCCAGCAGGGGACTAGCGGGGGCGAAATACGAGCAGTACTTC. V is TRBV25-1 and J is TRBJ2-7, with 14 bases matching TRBD2. The junction had 5 bases not matched to a gene; V was cut back by 6 bases and J by 4 bases. Germline V lookup: CDR1 MGHDK, CDR2 SYGVNS. The CDR3 has 15 amino acids.

The rearrangement links TRBV15 to TRBJ2-7; 8 bases align to TRBD2. CDR1 is LNHNV, CDR2 YYDKDF, per germline (reference sequence). J was trimmed by 1 base and V by 3 bases; bases with no gene match: 2. The CDR3 covers 14 residues. For the CDR3, the DNA is TGTGCCACCAGCAGCAGACTAGCGTCCTACGAGCAGTACTTC. Translation: CATSSRLASYEQYF.

The chain carries TRBV7-9 and TRBJ1-2; 9 bases line up with TRBD1. In germline, CDR1 is SEHNR, CDR2 FQNEAQ (reference sequence). With 10 bases clipped from V and 3 bases from J, the junction kept 3 bases outside the gene matches. The CDR3 spans 12 residues. The CDR3 DNA reads TGTGCCACGACAGGGGGGGACTATGGCTACACCTTC. Residues: CATTGGDYGYTF.

The chain couples TRBV28 to TRBJ2-1, with 9 bases aligning to TRBD2. CDR1 is MDHEN and CDR2 is SYDVKM in the germline V gene. The J segment lost 5 bases and the V segment lost 6 bases, leaving 11 bases of the junction unmatched. The CDR3 contains 16 residues. This CDR3 reads CASRTPGGGAHNEQFF. Here the CDR3 DNA reads TGTGCCAGCAGAACCCCCGGCGGGGGGGCCCACAATGAGCAGTTCTTC.

The chain joins TRBV30 to TRBJ1-2, with D uncertain. The CDR3 is made up of 12 amino acids. CDR1 GTSNPN and CDR2 SVGIG come from the germline V gene (reference sequence). V was clipped by 1 base and J by 4 bases, with 7 bases between them. CDR3 sequence (DNA): TGTGCCTGGAGTGCGGGAGCCTATGGCTACACCTTC. Protein: CAWSAGAYGYTF.

This clone was detected once. The rearrangement joins TRBV5-1 to TRBJ2-7; 11 bases align to TRBD1. With V trimmed by 0 bases and J by 9 bases, 5 bases remained unmatched. Germline-derived CDR1 and CDR2 are SGHRS and YFSETQ. The CDR3 length is 14 residues. CDR3 residues: CASSLGTGGAGQYF. The CDR3 nucleotides read TGCGCCAGCAGCTTGGGGACAGGGGGCGCGGGGCAGTACTTC.

The chain employs TRBV4-2 and TRBJ1-1; D is ambiguous. V lost 1 base, J lost 2 bases, and 5 bases lay in between. This CDR3 contains 13 residues. Germline assignment: CDR1 LGHNA and CDR2 YNFKEQ. The CDR3 sequence: CASSQGVNTEAFF. CDR3 nucleotides: TGTGCCAGCAGCCAAGGCGTCAACACTGAAGCTTTCTTT.

The CDR3 spells CASSTRTGGRYPGYGYTF. The CDR3 DNA reads as TGTGCCAGCAGCACAAGGACAGGGGGCAGATATCCGGGCTATGGCTACACCTTC. The chain employs TRBV7-6 and TRBJ1-2, with 11 bases fitting TRBD1. This CDR3 is built from 18 residues. Germline trimming cut 5 bases from V and 4 bases from J; bases unmatched to any gene: 15. CDR1 and CDR2 (germline): SGHVS, FNYEAQ.

The V call is TRBV12-5, the J call TRBJ2-7, with TRBD1 matching over 8 bases. After removal of 7 bases from V and 7 bases from J, the junction contained 18 bases not matched to a gene. In germline, CDR1 is LGHNT, CDR2 FRNRAP. This CDR3 contains 16 residues. CDR3 residues: CASADRWAGGNREQYF. The CDR3, as DNA: TGTGCTAGTGCCGACAGGTGGGCAGGGGGCAATAGGGAGCAGTACTTC.

The chain employs TRBV4-1 and TRBJ2-7; possible D gene TRBD2, 5 bases. V lost 1 base, J lost 1 base, and 14 bases lay in between. From germline, CDR1 is MGHRA and CDR2 YSYEKL. The CDR3 totals 16 residues. The CDR3 DNA sequence: TGCGCCAGCAGCCAAGGGGCGGGTGACGGATCCTACGAGCAGTACTTC. Protein product: CASSQGAGDGSYEQYF.

The chain couples TRBV6-6 to TRBJ2-1; D not certain. Trimming left V 7 bases short and J 7 bases short, with 8 bases between. The CDR3 sequence is 11 residues long. Germline V gene lookup returns CDR1 MNHNY and CDR2 SVGAGI (reference sequence). The CDR3, as DNA: TGTGCCAGCACGGGCTGGAATGAGCAGTTCTTC. Protein sequence: CASTGWNEQFF.